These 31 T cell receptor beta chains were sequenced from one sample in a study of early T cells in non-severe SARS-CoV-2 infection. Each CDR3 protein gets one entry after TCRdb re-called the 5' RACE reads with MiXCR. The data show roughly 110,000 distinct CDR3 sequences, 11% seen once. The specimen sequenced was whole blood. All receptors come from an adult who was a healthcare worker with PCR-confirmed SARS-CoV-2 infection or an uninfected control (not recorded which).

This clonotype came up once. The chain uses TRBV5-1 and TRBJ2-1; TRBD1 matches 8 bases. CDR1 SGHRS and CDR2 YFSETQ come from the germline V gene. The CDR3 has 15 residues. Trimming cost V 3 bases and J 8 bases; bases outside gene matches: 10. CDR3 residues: CASSYRDRNFDEQFF. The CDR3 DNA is TGCGCCAGCAGCTACCGGGACAGGAATTTCGATGAGCAGTTCTTC. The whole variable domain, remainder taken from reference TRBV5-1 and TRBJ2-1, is KAGVTQTPRYLIKTRGQQVTLSCSPISGHRSVSWYQQTPGQGLQFLFEYFSETQRNKGNFPGRFSGRQFSNSRSEMNVSTLELGDSALYLCASSYRDRNFDEQFFGPGTRLTVL.

The CDR3 sequence is CSAREGDYGYTF. CDR3 nucleotides: TGCAGTGCTAGAGAAGGGGACTATGGCTACACCTTC. The gene calls are TRBV20-1 and TRBJ1-2, with D tentatively TRBD1 (5 bases). CDR1 and CDR2 from the germline V gene are DFQATT and SNEGSKA (reference sequence). This CDR3 is 12 amino acids long. V lost 0 bases to trimming and J lost 3 bases, with 5 bases between them.

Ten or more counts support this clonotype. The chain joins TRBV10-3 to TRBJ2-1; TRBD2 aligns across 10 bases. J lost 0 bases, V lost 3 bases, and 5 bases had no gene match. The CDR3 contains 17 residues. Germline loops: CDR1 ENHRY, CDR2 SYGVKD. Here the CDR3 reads CAISDPSGRASYNEQFF. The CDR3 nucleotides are TGTGCCATCAGTGACCCAAGCGGGAGGGCCTCCTACAATGAGCAGTTCTTC.

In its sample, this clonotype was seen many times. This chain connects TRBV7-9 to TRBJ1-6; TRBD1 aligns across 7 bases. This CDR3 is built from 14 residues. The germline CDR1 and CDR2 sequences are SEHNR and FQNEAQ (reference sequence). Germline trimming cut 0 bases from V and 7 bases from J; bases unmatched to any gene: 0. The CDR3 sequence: CASSLAQGNSPLHF. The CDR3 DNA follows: TGTGCCAGCAGCTTAGCACAGGGGAATTCACCCCTCCACTTT.

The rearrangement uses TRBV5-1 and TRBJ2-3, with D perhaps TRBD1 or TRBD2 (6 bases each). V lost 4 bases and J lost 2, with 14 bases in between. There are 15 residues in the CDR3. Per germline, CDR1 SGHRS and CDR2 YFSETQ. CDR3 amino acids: CASSDAGQATDTQYF. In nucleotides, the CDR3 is TGCGCCAGCAGCGATGCGGGACAAGCCACAGATACGCAGTATTTT.

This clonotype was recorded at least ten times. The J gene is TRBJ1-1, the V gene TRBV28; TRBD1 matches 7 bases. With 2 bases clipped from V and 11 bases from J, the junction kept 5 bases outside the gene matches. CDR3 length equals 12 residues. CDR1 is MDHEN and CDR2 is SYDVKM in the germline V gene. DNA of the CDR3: TGTGCCAGCAGTTTACCGACAGGGAGGGCTTTCTTT. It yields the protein CASSLPTGRAFF.

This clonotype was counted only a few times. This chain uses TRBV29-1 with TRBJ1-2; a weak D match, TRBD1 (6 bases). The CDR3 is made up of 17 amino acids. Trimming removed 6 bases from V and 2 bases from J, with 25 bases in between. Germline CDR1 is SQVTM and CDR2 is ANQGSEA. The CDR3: CSVGGGSGTPLNYGYTF. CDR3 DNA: TGCAGCGTCGGAGGAGGTTCCGGGACACCGTTGAACTATGGCTACACCTTC.

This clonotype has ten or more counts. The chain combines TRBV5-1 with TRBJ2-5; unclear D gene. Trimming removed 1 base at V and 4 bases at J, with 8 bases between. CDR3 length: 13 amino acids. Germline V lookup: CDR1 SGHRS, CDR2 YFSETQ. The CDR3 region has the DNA TGCGCCAGCAGCTTGAGTAATGGAGAGACCCAGTACTTC. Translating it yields CASSLSNGETQYF.

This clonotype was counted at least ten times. The CDR3 spells CASSYAGAETQYF. In nucleotides, the CDR3 is TGTGCCAGCAGTTACGCGGGAGCGGAGACCCAGTACTTC. The chain employs TRBV6-6 and TRBJ2-5, with 7 bases that match TRBD2. J was trimmed by 5 bases and V by 2 bases; bases with no gene match: 2. The CDR3 sequence is 13 residues long. The V gene's germline CDR1 is MNHNY and CDR2 SVGAGI (reference sequence).

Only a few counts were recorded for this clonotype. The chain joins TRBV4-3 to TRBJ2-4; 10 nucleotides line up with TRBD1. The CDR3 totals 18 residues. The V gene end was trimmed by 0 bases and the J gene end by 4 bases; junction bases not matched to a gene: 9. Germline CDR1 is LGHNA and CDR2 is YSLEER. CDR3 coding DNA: TGCGCCAGCAGCCAAGAAAGCGTAGGACAGGGGGGGAAAAACATTCAGTACTTC. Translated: CASSQESVGQGGKNIQYF.

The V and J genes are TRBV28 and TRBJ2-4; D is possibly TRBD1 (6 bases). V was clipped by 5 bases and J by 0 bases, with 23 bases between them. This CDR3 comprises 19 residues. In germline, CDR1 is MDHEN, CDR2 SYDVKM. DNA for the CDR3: TGTGCCAGCAGTCCCCCCGTAGGGGGAGAGGGAATAGCCAAAAACATTCAGTACTTC. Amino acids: CASSPPVGGEGIAKNIQYF.

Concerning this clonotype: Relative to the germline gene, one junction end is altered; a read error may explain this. CDR3 coding DNA: TGTGGCAGCAGCCGGGACAGTAACACCGGGGAGCTGTTTTTT. Amino acids: CGSSRDSNTGELFF. The chain uses TRBV6-4 and TRBJ2-2; 7 nucleotides match TRBD1. Germline V gene lookup returns CDR1 MRHNA and CDR2 SNTAGT. The length of the CDR3 is 14 residues.

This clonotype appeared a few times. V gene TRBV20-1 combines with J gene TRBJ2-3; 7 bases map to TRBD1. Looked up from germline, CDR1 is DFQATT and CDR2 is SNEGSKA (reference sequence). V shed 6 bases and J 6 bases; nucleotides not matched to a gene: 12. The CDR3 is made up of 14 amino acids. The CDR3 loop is CSAFDRVMADTQYF. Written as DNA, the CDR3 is TGCAGTGCCTTCGACAGGGTAATGGCGGATACGCAGTATTTT.

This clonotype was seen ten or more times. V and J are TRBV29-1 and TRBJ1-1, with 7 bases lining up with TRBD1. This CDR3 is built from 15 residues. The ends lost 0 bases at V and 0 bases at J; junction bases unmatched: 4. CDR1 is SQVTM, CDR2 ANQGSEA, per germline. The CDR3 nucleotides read TGCAGCGTTGAAGAGATGACAGGGATGAACACTGAAGCTTTCTTT. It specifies CSVEEMTGMNTEAFF.

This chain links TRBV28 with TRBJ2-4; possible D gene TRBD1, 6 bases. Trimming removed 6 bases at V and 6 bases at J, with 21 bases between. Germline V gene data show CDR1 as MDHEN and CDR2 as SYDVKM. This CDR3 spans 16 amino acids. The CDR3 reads CASSSTPRQDGNIQYF. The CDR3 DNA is TGTGCCAGCAGCAGCACACCTCGACAGGACGGAAACATTCAGTACTTC.

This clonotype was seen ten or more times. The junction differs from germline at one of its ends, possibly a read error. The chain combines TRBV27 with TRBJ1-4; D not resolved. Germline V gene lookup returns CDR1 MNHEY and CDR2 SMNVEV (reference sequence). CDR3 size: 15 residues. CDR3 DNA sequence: TGTGCCAGCAGTCTATCACGGGTTGCTAATGAAAAACTGTTTTTT. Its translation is CASSLSRVANEKLFF.

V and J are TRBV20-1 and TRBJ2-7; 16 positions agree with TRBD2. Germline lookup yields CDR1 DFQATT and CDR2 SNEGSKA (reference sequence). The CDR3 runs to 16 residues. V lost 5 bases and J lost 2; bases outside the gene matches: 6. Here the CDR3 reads CSAGGTSGRGPYEQYF. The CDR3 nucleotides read TGCAGTGCTGGCGGGACTAGCGGGAGGGGCCCCTACGAGCAGTACTTC.

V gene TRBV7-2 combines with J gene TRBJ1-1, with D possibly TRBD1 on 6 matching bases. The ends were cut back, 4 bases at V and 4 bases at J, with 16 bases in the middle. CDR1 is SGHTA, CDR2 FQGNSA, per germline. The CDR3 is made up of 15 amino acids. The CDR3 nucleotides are TGTGCCAGCAGCTCGATAGGGGGGGGAGGCACTGAAGCTTTCTTT. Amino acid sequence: CASSSIGGGGTEAFF.

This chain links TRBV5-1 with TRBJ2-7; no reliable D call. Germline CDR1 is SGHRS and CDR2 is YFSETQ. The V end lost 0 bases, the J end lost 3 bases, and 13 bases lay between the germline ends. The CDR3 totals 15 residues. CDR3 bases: TGCGCCAGCAGCTTGGGGACGTATACCCACTACGAGCAGTACTTC. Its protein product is CASSLGTYTHYEQYF.

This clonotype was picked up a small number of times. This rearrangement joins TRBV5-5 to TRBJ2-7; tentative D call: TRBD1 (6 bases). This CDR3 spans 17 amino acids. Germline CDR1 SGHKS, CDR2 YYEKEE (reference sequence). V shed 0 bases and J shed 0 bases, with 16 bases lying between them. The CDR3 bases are TGTGCCAGCAGCTTGGTCCCTGTGGGGGCCGGCTCCTACGAGCAGTACTTC. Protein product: CASSLVPVGAGSYEQYF.

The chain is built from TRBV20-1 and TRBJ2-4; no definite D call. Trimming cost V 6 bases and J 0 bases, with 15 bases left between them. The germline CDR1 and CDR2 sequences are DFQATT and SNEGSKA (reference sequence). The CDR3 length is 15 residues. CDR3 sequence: CSAAPHTVAKNIQYF. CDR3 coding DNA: TGCAGTGCCGCCCCACACACAGTAGCCAAAAACATTCAGTACTTC.

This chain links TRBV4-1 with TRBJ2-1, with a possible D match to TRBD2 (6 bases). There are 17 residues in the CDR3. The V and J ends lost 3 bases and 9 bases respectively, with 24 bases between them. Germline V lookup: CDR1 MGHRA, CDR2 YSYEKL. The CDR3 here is CASSQRNRFGSRSEQFF. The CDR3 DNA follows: TGCGCCAGCAGCCAGAGAAATAGGTTCGGGAGCCGGAGTGAGCAGTTCTTC.

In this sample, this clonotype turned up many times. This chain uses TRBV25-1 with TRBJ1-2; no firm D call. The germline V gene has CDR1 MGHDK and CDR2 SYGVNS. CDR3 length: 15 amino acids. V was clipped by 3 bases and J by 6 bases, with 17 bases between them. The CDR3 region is CASSESSYNKDGYTF. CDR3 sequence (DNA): TGTGCCAGCAGTGAGTCTTCGTATAACAAGGATGGCTACACCTTC.

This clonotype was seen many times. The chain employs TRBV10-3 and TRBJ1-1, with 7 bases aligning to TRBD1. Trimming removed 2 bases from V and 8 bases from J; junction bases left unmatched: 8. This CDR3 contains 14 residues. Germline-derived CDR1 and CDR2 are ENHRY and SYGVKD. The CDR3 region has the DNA TGTGCCATCAGTGAGCCCAGCAGGGGGTGGGAAGCTTTCTTT. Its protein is CAISEPSRGWEAFF.

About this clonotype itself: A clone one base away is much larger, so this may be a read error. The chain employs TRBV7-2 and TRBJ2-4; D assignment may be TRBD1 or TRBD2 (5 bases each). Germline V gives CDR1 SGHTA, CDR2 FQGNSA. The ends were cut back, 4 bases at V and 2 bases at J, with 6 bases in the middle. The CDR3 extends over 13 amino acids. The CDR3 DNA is TGTACCAGCAGCTGGGGGACCAAAAACATTCAGTACTTC. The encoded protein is CTSSWGTKNIQYF.

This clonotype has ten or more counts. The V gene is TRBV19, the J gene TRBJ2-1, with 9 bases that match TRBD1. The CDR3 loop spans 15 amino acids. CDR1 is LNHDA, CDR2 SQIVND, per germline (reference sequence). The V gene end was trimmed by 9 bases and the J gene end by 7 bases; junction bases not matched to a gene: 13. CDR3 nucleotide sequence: TGTGCCAGCAAGTTGGGCTGGACAGGGGAAAATGAGCAGTTCTTC. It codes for CASKLGWTGENEQFF.

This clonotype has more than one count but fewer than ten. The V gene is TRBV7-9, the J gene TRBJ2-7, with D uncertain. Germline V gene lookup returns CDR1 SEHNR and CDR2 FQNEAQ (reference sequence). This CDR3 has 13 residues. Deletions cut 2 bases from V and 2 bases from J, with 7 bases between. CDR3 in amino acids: CASSLTLTYEQYF. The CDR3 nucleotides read TGTGCCAGCAGCTTAACCCTTACCTACGAGCAGTACTTC.

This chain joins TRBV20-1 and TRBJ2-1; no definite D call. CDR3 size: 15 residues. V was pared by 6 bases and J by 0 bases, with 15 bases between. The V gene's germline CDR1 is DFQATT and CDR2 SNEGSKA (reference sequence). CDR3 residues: CSALSGSSSYNEQFF. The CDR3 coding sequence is TGCAGTGCCCTCTCCGGGTCCAGCTCCTACAATGAGCAGTTCTTC.

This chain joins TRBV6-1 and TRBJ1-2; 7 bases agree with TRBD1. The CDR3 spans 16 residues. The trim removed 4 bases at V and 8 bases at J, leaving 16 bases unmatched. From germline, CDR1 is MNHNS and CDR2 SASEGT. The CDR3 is CASSARQGSSLQGYTF. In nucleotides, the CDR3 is TGTGCCAGCAGTGCCCGACAGGGCAGTTCTCTTCAAGGCTACACCTTC.

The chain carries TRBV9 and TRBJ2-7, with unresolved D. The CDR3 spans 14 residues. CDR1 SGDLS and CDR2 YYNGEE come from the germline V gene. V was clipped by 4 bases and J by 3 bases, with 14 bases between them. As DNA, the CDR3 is TGTGCCAGCAGCCCCAGGTCGGGCAGCTACGAGCAGTACTTC. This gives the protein CASSPRSGSYEQYF. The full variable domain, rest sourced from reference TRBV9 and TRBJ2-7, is DSGVTQTPKHLITATGQRVTLRCSPRSGDLSVYWYQQSLDQGLQFLIQYYNGEERAKGNILERFSAQQFPDLHSELNLSSLELGDSALYFCASSPRSGSYEQYFGPGTRLTVT.

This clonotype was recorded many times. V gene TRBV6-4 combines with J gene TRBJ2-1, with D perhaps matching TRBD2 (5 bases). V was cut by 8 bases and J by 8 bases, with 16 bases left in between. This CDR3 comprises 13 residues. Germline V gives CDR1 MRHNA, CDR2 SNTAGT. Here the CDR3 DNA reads TGTGCCAGCCAAGAAGGGAGCCCCCATGAGCAGTTCTTC. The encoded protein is CASQEGSPHEQFF.